Detailed here is one T cell receptor (beta chain). The antigen remains unidentified. The data are from a study of T cell responses to AZD1222 COVID-19 vaccine. The germline CDR1 and CDR2 sequences are SNHLY and FYNNEI. This CDR3 has 14 amino acids. V was clipped by 6 bases and J by 4 bases, with 14 bases between them. Analysis merged second doses at about 4 or about 12 weeks. Whole-study findings and limits: White British donors predominated, females outnumbered males, and clonal diversity was possibly underestimated. Two AZD1222 administrations were followed by greater Spike-specific TCR breadth and depth. Sampling that yielded the repertoires occurred only after the peak T cell response.

The method was immunoSEQ multiplex PCR; TCRdb's version includes in-frame clones alone and lacks a portion of them. The sample lists more than 90,000 clones; roughly 84% were seen once. The starting material was peripheral blood, obtained 28 days after the second AZD1222 dose. This receptor was identified in an adult who received the AZD1222 COVID-19 vaccine. The chain carries TRBV2 and TRBJ2-3; unclear D gene. CDR3: CASSPVGDPDTQYF. CDR3 nucleotide sequence: TGTGCCAGCAGCCCGGTAGGTGATCCAGATACGCAGTATTTT.